Reported below is one T cell receptor beta chain. Its antigen remains unidentified. CDR3 length: 12 amino acids. Germline V CDR1 and CDR2: MDHEN, SYDVKM. The ends lost 8 bases at V and 5 bases at J; junction bases unmatched: 4. This entry belongs to a study of cytotoxic CD8 clonotypes in ibrutinib-treated CLL. Study-level results: Baseline levels were approached again at progression, after clonality had risen at ibrutinib response.

The targeted sequencing depth was 1 in 200,000 to 1 in 1 million T cells. TCRdb's table, derived via immunoSEQ multiplex PCR, lists solely in-frame clones and lacks some. The repertoire holds roughly 330,000 clones, with 67% as singletons. The receptor was isolated from a human donor with chronic lymphocytic leukemia. The genes are TRBV28 and TRBJ1-2, with 8 bases aligning to TRBD1. This specimen was PBMCs, taken after 36 months of ibrutinib treatment. In DNA form, the CDR3 reads TGTGCCAGCGCAGACAGGGGATATGGCTACACCTTC. Translating it yields CASADRGYGYTF.